This entry is about one TCR beta chain. What antigen it recognizes has not been identified. Per-nucleotide qualities are absent, and no much larger clonotype sits a single base away. This sample was included in a study of T cell responses to AZD1222 COVID-19 vaccine (dated by TCRdb to the early 2020s). For the wider study: TCR sequencing was performed for roughly 250 trial participants, of whom around 210 were given two doses of AZD1222 and around 25 were given two doses of MenACWY control vaccine. Enrollment into the trials was organized by age into subgroups of 18-55, 56-69 and 70-plus years, and those subgroups contained about 150, 27 and 61 TCR-sequenced participants, respectively.

Based on the germline V gene, the CDR1 and CDR2 sequences are SNHLY and FYNNEI. The CDR3 holds 14 amino acids from the cysteine to the phenylalanine. The sequence is cut down to CDR3 DNA, 42 bases in frame from base 1. Unmatched junction bases come to 9, with V trimmed by 3 bases and J by 12 bases. Overall study results and their limits: Vaccine-associated CD4 TCRs spanned the whole spike protein, with dominant responses in regions 160-218 and 743-854. Conclusions about previously exposed vaccinees are limited because only five to seven AZD1222 recipients were SARS-CoV-2 seropositive at baseline. Nearly half of unique spike-specific TCRs reportedly recognized epitopes outside regions mutated in the B.1.351 and B.1.1.7 variants. After two AZD1222 doses, both the breadth and the depth of spike-specific TCRs were significantly higher than at day 0 and than in MenACWY recipients. Because no samples from the day 14 peak response were available, repertoires could be characterized only after the peak T cell response. In the small 56-69-year group, the increase in depth fell short of significance, most likely because of low power. Most participants were white British and females outnumbered males, and the authors suggested that clonal diversity may have been underestimated.

The CDR3 regions of human TCRbeta chains were subjected to immunosequencing. As for the authors' bioinformatics: Repertoire TCRs were checked for matches against a reference library of SARS-CoV-2-specific TCRs that had been generated using the MIRA antigen-specificity platform. Breadth meant the fraction of unique TCRs that were SARS-CoV-2-associated, whereas depth meant the fraction of total T cells that were SARS-CoV-2-associated. Each spike-specific TCR was assigned to its reactive spike region and to a CD4 or CD8 class using the MIRA data. Log10-transformed breadth and depth values were compared by one-way ANOVA with Sidak's multiple comparisons tests. TCRdb mirrors the immuneACCESS table, restricted to in-frame sequences. Some clones are absent from its copies; in checked studies, under half trace to an unresolved V gene, and the reason for the others is unknown. V, J and clone size reflect that table, while D and trimming were determined from the DNA. A total of 150,000 to 250,000 clones appear in this sample, approximately 90% of them only once. The ten largest make up 3% to 3.5% of the sample.

The time point label, as the study defines it: about 28 days (+/-7) after the second vaccine dose. AZD1222 recipients given second doses at about 4 weeks or at about 12 weeks were pooled, since spike-specific TCR depth and breadth were not found to differ between the two schedules. Vaccinee samples came from UK trials COV001 and COV002, including a single-blind randomized controlled phase 2/3 trial of AZD1222 (ChAdOx1 nCoV-19) in healthy adults. For TCRbeta chain sequencing, PBMC samples were collected from trial participants at day 0 and at day 28 after the second dose. The receptor's source is an adult who received the AZD1222 COVID-19 vaccine. The sequencing used peripheral blood, collected 28 days after the second AZD1222 dose. Here the chain combines TRBV2 and TRBJ1-4; 8 central nucleotides agree with TRBD1. The DNA sequence is as follows: TGTGCCAGCAGTGATTATACGGAACAGGGGGAACTGTTTTTT. Its translation is CASSDYTEQGELFF.